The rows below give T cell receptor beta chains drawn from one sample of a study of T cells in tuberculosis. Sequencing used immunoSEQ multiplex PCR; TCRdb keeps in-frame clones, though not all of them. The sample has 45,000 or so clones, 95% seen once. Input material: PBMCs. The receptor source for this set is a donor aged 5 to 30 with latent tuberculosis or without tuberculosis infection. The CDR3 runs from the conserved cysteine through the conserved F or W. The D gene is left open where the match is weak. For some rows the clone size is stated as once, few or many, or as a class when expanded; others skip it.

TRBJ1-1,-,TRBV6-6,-,CASSYYQALNTEAFF
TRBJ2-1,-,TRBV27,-,CASMLSRGSYNEQFF
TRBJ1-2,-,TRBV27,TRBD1,CASSPLGTENYGYTF
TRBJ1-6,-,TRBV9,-,CASSPAGQWVNSPLHF
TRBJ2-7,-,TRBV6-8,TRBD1,CASRPGQGAKEQYF
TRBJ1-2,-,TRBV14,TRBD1,CASSQGTGGSYGYTF
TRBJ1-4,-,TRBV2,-,CASCKDTGNEKLFF
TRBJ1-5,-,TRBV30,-,CAWSVKGYEPQHF
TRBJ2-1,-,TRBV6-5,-,CASSYSKESSYNEQFF
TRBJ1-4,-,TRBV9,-,CASSSGRGNEKLFF
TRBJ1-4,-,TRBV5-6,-,CASSARQVGEKLFF
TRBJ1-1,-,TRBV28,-,CASSLIWNTEAFF
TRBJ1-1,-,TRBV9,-,CASSPYRNSEAFF
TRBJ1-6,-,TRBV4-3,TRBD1,CASSQRTGVYSPLHF
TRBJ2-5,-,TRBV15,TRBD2,CATSSPSGGPGETQYF
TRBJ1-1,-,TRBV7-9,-,CASSLGENTEAFF
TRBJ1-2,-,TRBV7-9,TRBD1,CASSSADRELYGYTF
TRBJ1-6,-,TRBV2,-,CASSEEQDPPLHF
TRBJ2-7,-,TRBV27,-,CASSLWHPRGLVYEQYF
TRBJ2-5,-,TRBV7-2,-,CASSLANERTQYF
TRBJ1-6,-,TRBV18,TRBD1,CASSPGQGASYNSPLHF
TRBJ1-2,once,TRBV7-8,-,CASSLNQGEDGYTF
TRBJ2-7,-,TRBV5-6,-,CASLLSRGPYEQYF
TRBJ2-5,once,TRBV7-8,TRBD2,CASSSGLAVAEETQYF
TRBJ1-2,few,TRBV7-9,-,CASSLAGATGGYTF
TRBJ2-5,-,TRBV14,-,CATQPGQETQYF
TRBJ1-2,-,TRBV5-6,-,CASRSTYSGTYDGYTF
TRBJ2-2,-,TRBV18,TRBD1,CASSPDRVRGTGELFF
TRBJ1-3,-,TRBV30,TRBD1,CAWNKITYRDRGNNFEDTIYF
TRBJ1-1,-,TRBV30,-,CAWTKQTNTEAFF
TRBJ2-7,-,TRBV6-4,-,CATPPPGTQNHEQYF
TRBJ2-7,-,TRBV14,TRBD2,CASSQVEGTSGGLASSYEQYF
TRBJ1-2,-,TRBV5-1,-,CASSLSAGAYQEDYGYTF
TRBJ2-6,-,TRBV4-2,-,CASSQEDSSGANVLTF
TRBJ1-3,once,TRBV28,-,CASSWDSSSGNTIYF
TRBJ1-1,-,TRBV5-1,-,CASSLSGEKSEAFF
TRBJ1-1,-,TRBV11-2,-,CASSPDGGPNTEAFF
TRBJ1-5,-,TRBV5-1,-,CASSLGGELQPQHF
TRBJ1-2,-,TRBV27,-,CASSLPGDGGYTF
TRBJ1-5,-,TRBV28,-,CASSVQQGRGNQPQHF
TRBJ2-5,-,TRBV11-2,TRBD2,CASSPPLAASEETQYF
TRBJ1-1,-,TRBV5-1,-,CASSGGRNTEAFF